The 4 T cell receptor beta chains listed next were all sequenced from one sample in a study of cytomegalovirus exposure and HLA in healthy donors. Vbeta (60) and Jbeta (13) primers were used in the PCR. The table came from immunoSEQ multiplex PCR; TCRdb's copy has only in-frame clones and leaves some out. There are around 130,000 clones in the sample; 61% occur only once, and less than 2% lies in the top ten. Sample: PBMCs. These receptors were collected from a male donor in good health and CMV-seronegative.

The chain joins TRBV28 to TRBJ1-4; D uncertain. CDR1 and CDR2 from the germline V gene are MDHEN and SYDVKM. Deletions cut 0 bases from V and 7 bases from J, with 12 bases between. This CDR3 has 15 residues. CDR3 region: CASSLWRSTSEKLFF. In DNA form, the CDR3 reads TGTGCCAGCAGTTTATGGCGGAGTACGAGTGAAAAACTGTTTTTT.

The J gene is TRBJ1-5, the V gene TRBV10-1; 9 bases are a match to TRBD1. With 4 bases clipped from V and 4 bases from J, the junction kept 2 bases outside the gene matches. Germline CDR1 WNHNN, CDR2 SYGVQD (reference sequence). This CDR3 contains 14 residues. The CDR3 region has the DNA TGCGCCAGCAGTGGGACAGGGGAAAATCAGCCCCAGCATTTT. It is translated as CASSGTGENQPQHF.

This chain uses TRBV19 with TRBJ2-1, with 13 nucleotides matching TRBD2. The CDR3 runs 17 residues. The V gene end was trimmed by 5 bases and the J gene end by 3 bases; junction bases not matched to a gene: 7. Germline V gives CDR1 LNHDA, CDR2 SQIVND (reference sequence). CDR3: CASSSRLAGGLYNEQFF. For the CDR3, the DNA is TGTGCCAGTAGTTCGAGACTAGCGGGGGGCCTCTACAATGAGCAGTTCTTC. Together with reference TRBV19 and TRBJ2-1, the CDR3 gives the full variable domain: DGGITQSPKYLFRKEGQNVTLSCEQNLNHDAMYWYRQDPGQGLRLIYYSQIVNDFQKGDIAEGYSVSREKKESFPLTVTSAQKNPTAFYLCASSSRLAGGLYNEQFFGPGTRLTVL.

In this sample, this clone turned up a few times. The chain links TRBV20-1 to TRBJ1-1; no clear D. Per the germline V gene, CDR1 is DFQATT and CDR2 is SNEGSKA (reference sequence). V was cut by 6 bases and J by 1 base, with 6 bases left in between. This CDR3 spans 11 amino acids. The CDR3 sequence: CSANGNTEAFF. The CDR3 DNA reads as TGCAGTGCAAACGGGAACACTGAAGCTTTCTTT.